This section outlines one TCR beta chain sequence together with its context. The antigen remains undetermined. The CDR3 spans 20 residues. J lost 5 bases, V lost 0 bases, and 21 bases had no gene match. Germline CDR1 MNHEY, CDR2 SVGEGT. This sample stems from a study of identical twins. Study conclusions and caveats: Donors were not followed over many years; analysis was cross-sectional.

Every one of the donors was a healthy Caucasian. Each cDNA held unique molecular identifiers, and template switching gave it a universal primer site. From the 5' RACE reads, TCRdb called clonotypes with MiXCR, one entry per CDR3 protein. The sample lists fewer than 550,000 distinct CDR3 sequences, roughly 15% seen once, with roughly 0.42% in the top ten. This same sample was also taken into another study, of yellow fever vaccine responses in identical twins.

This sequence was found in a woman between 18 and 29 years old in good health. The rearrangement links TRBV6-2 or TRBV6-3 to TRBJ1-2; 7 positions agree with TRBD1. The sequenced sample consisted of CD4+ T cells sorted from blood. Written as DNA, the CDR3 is TGTGCCAGCAGTTACTCCACGGTCCGGGACAGTCAAAAGAACGGGTATGGCTACACCTTC. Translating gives CASSYSTVRDSQKNGYGYTF.